This T cell receptor (beta chain) was obtained from a study of blood T cell repertoires in COVID-19. Study background: Researchers got acute and convalescent COVID-19 samples from the United States, Italy and Spain. Sources were T cells, B-cell-depleted T cells, or PBMCs; the material itself was cDNA or gDNA.

Methods used by the authors: Reference gene primer amplification yielded estimated nucleated cell counts. Clones were read by immunoSEQ multiplex PCR, and TCRdb kept only the in-frame ones, dropping some. V, J and clone size were drawn from that table, and D and trimming were deduced from the DNA. The table has fewer than 350,000 clones, about 86% seen once. This clone has just one count. Trimming took 4 bases from V and 1 from J, leaving 10 bases between them. The length of the CDR3 is 14 residues. Germline assignment: CDR1 KGHSH and CDR2 LQKENI. The sequence came from a woman aged 40 to 50 with acute COVID-19. The chain employs TRBV18 and TRBJ1-1; D perhaps matches TRBD1 (5 bases). The sample comprised PBMCs or T cells enriched from blood (not recorded which). Here the CDR3 DNA reads TGTGCCAGCTCACTGGACGGGGGGAACACTGAAGCTTTCTTT. Encoded protein: CASSLDGGNTEAFF.